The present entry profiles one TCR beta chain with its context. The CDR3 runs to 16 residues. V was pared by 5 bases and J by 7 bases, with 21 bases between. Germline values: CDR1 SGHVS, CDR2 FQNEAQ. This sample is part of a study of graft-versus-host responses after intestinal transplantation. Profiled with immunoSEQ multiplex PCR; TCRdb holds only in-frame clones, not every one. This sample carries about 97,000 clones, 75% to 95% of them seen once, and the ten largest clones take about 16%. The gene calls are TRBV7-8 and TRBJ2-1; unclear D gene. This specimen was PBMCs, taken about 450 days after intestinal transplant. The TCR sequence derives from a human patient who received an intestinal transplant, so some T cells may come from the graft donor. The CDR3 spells CASSPPFGGRVNEQFF. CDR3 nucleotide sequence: TGTGCCAGCAGCCCACCGTTCGGTGGCCGAGTAAATGAGCAGTTCTTC.